These T cell receptor beta chains were read from a single sample in a study of blood T cell repertoires in COVID-19. TCRdb keeps only in-frame clones here, not all; method: immunoSEQ multiplex PCR. The sample lists 200,000 to 300,000 clones, 85% to 90% occurring once. Sequencing was done on a sample of peripheral blood. The receptors stem from a woman in her thirties or forties who had recovered from COVID-19. CDR3s include the opening cysteine and the closing phenylalanine or tryptophan. The D gene is left open where the match is weak. Clone size is given for some rows only: seen once, a few or many times, or a class if the clone is expanded.

CDR3 DNA | CDR3 protein | J gene | V gene | D gene | clone size
TGTGCCAGCAGAGAAGGACAGGGCTCAAAAAACATTCAGTACTTC | CASREGQGSKNIQYF | TRBJ2-4 | TRBV6-1 | TRBD1 | .
TGTGCCAGCAGCCAAGGGACTAGCAGCCCCTACGAGCAGTACTTC | CASSQGTSSPYEQYF | TRBJ2-7 | TRBV7-9 | TRBD2 | .
TGTGCCAGCAGCCCAGGGGGACTCGAAGCTTTCTTT | CASSPGGLEAFF | TRBJ1-1 | TRBV11-2 | TRBD1 | .
TGTGCCAGCAGCTTCGGGACAGGGGACATTTATGGCTACACCTTC | CASSFGTGDIYGYTF | TRBJ1-2 | TRBV7-2 | TRBD1 | .
TGTGCCAGCAGTGAATTCAGGGAGGGAGGCTACACCTTC | CASSEFREGGYTF | TRBJ1-2 | TRBV2 | . | .
TGTGCCAGCAGCTTAGACGGGCCAGGGAGCAATCAGCCCCAGCATTTT | CASSLDGPGSNQPQHF | TRBJ1-5 | TRBV11-2 | . | .
TGTGCCAGCAGTTACGTCTTCGGCAGGCGGGCTGAAGCTTTCTTT | CASSYVFGRRAEAFF | TRBJ1-1 | TRBV6-2/TRBV6-3 | . | .
TGTGCCAGCAGCTTAACGGGGCGCGACACTGAAGCTTTCTTT | CASSLTGRDTEAFF | TRBJ1-1 | TRBV7-3 | . | once
TGTGCCATCAGAGGCTCAGGGGATCAGCCCCAGCATTTT | CAIRGSGDQPQHF | TRBJ1-5 | TRBV10-3 | . | .
TGCGCCAGCAGCCGCTCTAGCGACCTCTACAATGAGCAGTTCTTC | CASSRSSDLYNEQFF | TRBJ2-1 | TRBV4-1 | . | .
TGCAGCGTTGAAGGGGGACAGGGGATAGCCAAAAACATTCAGTACTTC | CSVEGGQGIAKNIQYF | TRBJ2-4 | TRBV29-1 | TRBD1 | .
TGTGCCAGCAGCCATGGGGGGGGGAGCTCCTACAATGAGCAGTTCTTC | CASSHGGGSSYNEQFF | TRBJ2-1 | TRBV11-2 | TRBD2 | .